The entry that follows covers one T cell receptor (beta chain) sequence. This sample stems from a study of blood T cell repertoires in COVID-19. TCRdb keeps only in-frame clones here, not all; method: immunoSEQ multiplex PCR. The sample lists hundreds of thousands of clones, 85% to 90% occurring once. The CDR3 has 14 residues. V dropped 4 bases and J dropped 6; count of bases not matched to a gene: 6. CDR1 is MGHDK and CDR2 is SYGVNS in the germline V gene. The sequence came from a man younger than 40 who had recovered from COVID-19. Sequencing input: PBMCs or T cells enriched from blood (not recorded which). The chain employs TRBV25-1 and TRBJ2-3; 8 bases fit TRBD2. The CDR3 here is CASSVSGGTDTQYF. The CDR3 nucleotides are TGTGCCAGCAGTGTGAGCGGGGGAACGGATACGCAGTATTTT.